A selection of T cell receptor beta chains follows, all from one sample in a study of T cell changes during pregnancy in multiple sclerosis. Clones were read by immunoSEQ multiplex PCR, and TCRdb kept only the in-frame ones, dropping some. The sample has under 80,000 clones, roughly 90% seen once; the top ten hold over 1.5%. Sequenced here: peripheral blood, sampled in the first trimester of pregnancy. These receptors originate from a female donor with multiple sclerosis, enrolled in a pregnancy study. The CDR3 runs from the conserved cysteine through the conserved F or W. D genes are given only for firm matches. Clone size is stated in some rows and not others, as once, few, many or a class when expanded.

>-|14|-|TRBJ1-2|TRBV21-1
CASSKGDRVRGYTF
TGTGCCAGCAGCAAAGGGGACAGGGTAAGGGGCTACACCTTC
>once|15|TRBD1|TRBJ1-5|TRBV28
CASSLFAGQTQPQHF
TGTGCCAGCAGTTTATTTGCGGGACAGACCCAGCCCCAGCATTTT
>-|15|TRBD2|TRBJ2-1|TRBV28
CASSLPGGLPNEQFF
TGTGCCAGCAGTTTACCGGGAGGTTTACCCAATGAGCAGTTCTTC
>-|17|TRBD2|TRBJ2-2|TRBV4-1
CASSPSQSGRNTGELFF
TGCGCCAGCAGCCCCAGCCAAAGCGGGAGAAACACCGGGGAGCTGTTTTTT
>-|14|TRBD2|TRBJ2-1|TRBV7-9
CAGSRLAGQDQQFF
TGTGCCGGCAGTCGACTAGCGGGACAAGATCAGCAGTTCTTC
>-|15|-|TRBJ1-1|TRBV5-6
CASSPYRGLRTEAFF
TGTGCCAGCAGCCCTTACCGGGGACTGCGGACTGAAGCTTTCTTT
>once|16|TRBD1|TRBJ2-7|TRBV4-2
CASSQEGGQGAYEQYF
TGTGCCAGCAGCCAAGAAGGGGGGCAGGGGGCTTACGAGCAGTACTTC
>-|16|TRBD2|TRBJ2-7|TRBV13
CASSSQREGRPYEQYF
TGTGCCAGCAGCTCCCAGCGGGAGGGCCGACCCTACGAGCAGTACTTC
>once|18|-|TRBJ2-7|TRBV7-9
CASSLARASRSIYYEQYF
TGTGCCAGCAGCTTAGCACGGGCTAGCCGTAGCATTTACTACGAGCAGTACTTC
>-|15|TRBD1|TRBJ2-5|TRBV7-9
CASSPTGQLLETQYF
TGTGCCAGCAGCCCTACGGGACAGCTTTTGGAGACCCAGTACTTC
>-|15|TRBD1|TRBJ1-1|TRBV29-1
CSVGRRDRGRTEAFF
TGCAGCGTTGGGCGGCGGGACAGGGGACGTACTGAAGCTTTCTTT
>-|15|TRBD1|TRBJ2-7|TRBV18
CASSLFWQGDDEQYF
TGTGCCAGCTCACTATTTTGGCAGGGGGACGACGAGCAGTACTTC
>-|14|-|TRBJ1-1|TRBV5-1
CASSLGTAATEAFF
TGCGCCAGCAGCTTGGGGACAGCGGCCACTGAAGCTTTCTTT
>-|13|-|TRBJ2-3|TRBV7-2
CASSQDSTDTQYF
TGTGCCAGCAGCCAAGACTCCACAGATACGCAGTATTTT
>-|15|TRBD2|TRBJ2-1|TRBV19
CASSVGLAGGKEQFF
TGTGCCAGTAGCGTCGGGCTAGCGGGAGGTAAGGAGCAGTTCTTC
>-|16|TRBD2|TRBJ2-3|TRBV7-7
CASSPRLAGAFDTQYF
TGTGCCAGCAGCCCCCGGCTAGCGGGAGCCTTTGATACGCAGTATTTT
>-|17|TRBD2|TRBJ2-5|TRBV2
CASSEALAGGGQETQYF
TGTGCCAGCAGTGAAGCACTAGCGGGAGGAGGCCAAGAGACCCAGTACTTC
>-|13|-|TRBJ2-1|TRBV19
CASSMRELRGQFF
TGTGCCAGTAGTATGAGGGAGCTACGGGGGCAGTTCTTC
>-|14|TRBD1|TRBJ1-2|TRBV4-2
CASSPQGAEYGYTF
TGTGCCAGCAGCCCACAGGGGGCTGAGTATGGCTACACCTTC
>-|15|-|TRBJ2-5|TRBV21-1
CASSRTGGGLETQYF
TGTGCCAGCAGCAGAACCGGGGGGGGCTTGGAGACCCAGTACTTC
>-|15|-|TRBJ2-5|TRBV5-1
CASSLGQGMMETQYF
TGCGCCAGCAGCTTGGGTCAGGGAATGATGGAGACCCAGTACTTC
>-|17|-|TRBJ2-6|TRBV4-2
CASSQVDSFSGANVLTF
TGTGCCAGCAGCCAAGTAGATTCCTTCTCTGGGGCCAACGTCCTGACTTTC
>-|12|-|TRBJ2-7|TRBV27
CASSPQGYEQYF
TGTGCCAGCAGTCCACAGGGTTACGAGCAGTACTTC
>-|12|-|TRBJ2-7|TRBV6-1
CASKDTDYEQYF
TGTGCCAGCAAAGACACTGACTACGAGCAGTACTTC
>-|14|-|TRBJ2-7|TRBV28
CASSPVSVSYEQYF
TGTGCCAGCAGTCCGGTAAGCGTGTCCTACGAGCAGTACTTC
>-|16|TRBD2|TRBJ2-1|TRBV7-9
CASSFPGTSVSNEQFF
TGTGCCAGCAGTTTTCCTGGGACTAGCGTTTCCAATGAGCAGTTCTTC
>-|12|-|TRBJ2-7|TRBV6-5
CASTTGEDEQYF
TGTGCCAGCACTACAGGGGAGGACGAGCAGTACTTC
>-|14|-|TRBJ2-3|TRBV5-1
CASMRGGSTDTQYF
TGCGCCAGCATGCGTGGAGGAAGCACAGATACGCAGTATTTT
>-|16|-|TRBJ1-1|TRBV19
CASSIVYRTQNTEAFF
TGTGCCAGTAGTATAGTTTACAGGACGCAGAACACTGAAGCTTTCTTT
>-|15|TRBD2|TRBJ2-3|TRBV5-6
CASSLVAGRLDTQYF
TGTGCCAGCAGCTTGGTAGCGGGCCGCCTAGATACGCAGTATTTT
>-|15|TRBD2|TRBJ2-1|TRBV7-8
CASSLVLAGGNEQFF
TGTGCCAGCAGCTTAGTCCTAGCGGGAGGAAATGAGCAGTTCTTC
>-|13|-|TRBJ1-5|TRBV19
CASRGQGRQPQHF
TGTGCCAGTAGAGGGCAGGGGCGGCAGCCCCAGCATTTT
>-|15|TRBD2|TRBJ2-1|TRBV7-6
CASRSGTSGYNEQFF
TGTGCCAGCAGGTCCGGGACTAGCGGCTACAATGAGCAGTTCTTC
>-|15|TRBD1|TRBJ2-1|TRBV5-4
CASRKTGDMLNEQFF
TGTGCCAGCAGGAAGACAGGGGATATGTTAAATGAGCAGTTCTTC
>-|14|TRBD1|TRBJ2-7|TRBV6-1
CASIDRGHTYEQYF
TGTGCCAGCATCGACAGGGGGCACACCTACGAGCAGTACTTC
>-|15|TRBD2|TRBJ2-7|TRBV11-2
CASSPVAGRLGEQYF
TGTGCCAGCAGCCCCGTGGCCGGGAGGCTTGGCGAGCAGTACTTC
>-|15|-|TRBJ2-1|TRBV7-2
CASSLVASQHNEQFF
TGTGCCAGCAGCTTAGTGGCTAGCCAACACAATGAGCAGTTCTTC
>-|16|TRBD1|TRBJ1-1|TRBV28
CASHPTGAAVNTEAFF
TGTGCCAGCCACCCTACAGGGGCGGCGGTGAACACTGAAGCTTTCTTT
>-|16|TRBD2|TRBJ2-1|TRBV10-3
CAISGGLAGTLNEQFF
TGTGCCATCAGTGGGGGACTAGCGGGGACCCTAAATGAGCAGTTCTTC
>-|14|-|TRBJ2-3|TRBV18
CASSPPTSTDTQYF
TGTGCCAGCTCACCCCCAACTAGCACAGATACGCAGTATTTT
>-|16|-|TRBJ2-3|TRBV4-1
CASSQEQGLYTDTQYF
TGCGCCAGCAGCCAAGAACAGGGTCTCTACACAGATACGCAGTATTTT
>few|15|TRBD1|TRBJ2-2|TRBV11-3
CASRLDRGQGGELFF
TGTGCCAGCCGACTAGACAGGGGGCAAGGCGGGGAGCTGTTTTTT
>-|16|-|TRBJ2-5|TRBV5-1
CASSLTQTGNWETQYF
TGCGCCAGCAGCTTGACTCAAACAGGGAATTGGGAGACCCAGTACTTC
>-|17|TRBD2|TRBJ2-5|TRBV2
CASSEARTSGGQETQYF
TGTGCCAGCAGTGAAGCGCGGACTAGTGGGGGCCAAGAGACCCAGTACTTC
>-|13|-|TRBJ1-1|TRBV7-2
CASSKRGGTEAFF
TGTGCCAGCAGCAAAAGGGGGGGCACTGAAGCTTTCTTT
>-|16|TRBD1|TRBJ1-1|TRBV6-1
CASSEGLGQGNTEAFF
TGTGCCAGCAGTGAAGGTTTGGGACAGGGGAACACTGAAGCTTTCTTT
>-|16|TRBD1|TRBJ2-1|TRBV7-2
CASSLVGTVSTNEQFF
TGTGCCAGCAGCTTAGTCGGGACAGTGTCAACCAATGAGCAGTTCTTC